This is a list of T cell receptor beta chains from one sample in a study of shared clonotypes between healthy human individuals. Sequencing was performed with immunoSEQ multiplex PCR; in TCRdb, only in-frame clones are kept and a portion is missing. The data show about 300,000 clones, roughly 70% seen once. The material sequenced was memory CD4+ T cells sorted from blood. Receptor source: a man aged 30 to 45 in good health. CDR3s include the opening cysteine and the closing phenylalanine or tryptophan. The D gene is left open where the match is weak. Only part of the rows carry a size: once, few, many, or a class if the clone is expanded.

abundance	v_gene	j_gene	d_gene	CDR3aa	CDR3nt
.	TRBV10-3	TRBJ2-5	TRBD1	CATHRDREETQYF	TGTGCCACCCACCGGGACAGGGAAGAGACCCAGTACTTC
.	TRBV7-8	TRBJ2-3	.	CASSPEWGRTDTQYF	TGTGCCAGCAGCCCAGAATGGGGCCGCACAGATACGCAGTATTTT
few	TRBV6-6	TRBJ2-5	TRBD1	CASTQGTETAQYF	TGTGCCAGCACCCAAGGGACAGAGACGGCCCAGTACTTC
.	TRBV5-8	TRBJ1-1	.	CASSLSGGAEAFF	TGTGCCAGCAGCTTGTCTGGGGGGGCTGAAGCTTTCTTT
few	TRBV21-1	TRBJ2-4	.	CASSKVIPRTSGKRNIQYF	TGTGCCAGCAGCAAAGTGATCCCTCGAACTAGCGGGAAACGTAACATTCAGTACTTC
.	TRBV30	TRBJ1-1	.	CAWSGAMNTEAFF	TGTGCCTGGAGTGGGGCAATGAACACTGAAGCTTTCTTT
.	TRBV7-9	TRBJ2-7	TRBD2	CASSQGLAGYEQYF	TGTGCCAGCAGCCAGGGACTAGCTGGTTACGAGCAGTACTTC
.	TRBV19	TRBJ2-3	TRBD1	CASSPGGGTGLSDTQYF	TGTGCCAGTAGCCCTGGTGGAGGGACAGGGTTGTCGGATACGCAGTATTTT
.	TRBV18	TRBJ2-4	TRBD2	CASSPSGSFSAKNIQYF	TGTGCCAGCTCTCCTAGCGGGAGCTTTTCCGCCAAAAACATTCAGTACTTC
.	TRBV19	TRBJ2-1	TRBD1	CASSSRDRNEQFF	TGTGCCAGTAGTTCCCGGGACAGGAATGAGCAGTTCTTC
.	TRBV7-8	TRBJ2-5	.	CASSSSGRGNQETQYF	TGTGCCAGCAGCTCTTCAGGGCGGGGTAACCAAGAGACCCAGTACTTC
.	TRBV28	TRBJ1-5	TRBD1	CASKPTGQYNQPQHF	TGTGCCAGCAAACCGACAGGGCAGTACAATCAGCCCCAGCATTTT
once	TRBV2	TRBJ2-6	TRBD2	CASTSTSGINGANVLTF	TGTGCCAGCACATCGACTAGCGGGATCAATGGGGCCAACGTCCTGACTTTC
.	TRBV19	TRBJ2-3	TRBD1	CASSIGTGATDTQYF	TGTGCCAGTAGTATAGGTACAGGGGCCACAGATACGCAGTATTTT